This TCR beta chain was profiled in a study of regulatory T cells in long-lasting Graves disease. General study points: The number of shared public clonotypes was higher in persistent patients (2,741) than new patients (roughly 970). Favoring TRBV28, TRBJ1-2 and TRBJ2-5 was a feature seen in persistent disease.

Construction of the TCR beta libraries employed iRepertoire HTBI primers in conjunction with Arm-PCR of CDR3 regions. TCRdb redid the calling of the multiplex PCR reads with MiXCR, one entry per CDR3 protein. The sample records roughly 430,000 distinct CDR3 sequences, approximately 22% being singletons. This clonotype was seen repeatedly, ten times or more. Its antigen is unknown. The time point here: persistent/refractory GD, antithyroid drugs over 5 years with positive TRAb. Isolated PBMC RNA provided the starting material for the TCR library. Between the trimmed V and J ends, which lost 6 bases and 0 bases, there was a span of 11 bases. The CDR3 totals 14 residues.

This clonotype was sampled from a female donor with Graves disease. The gene calls are TRBV12-3 or TRBV12-4 and TRBJ1-2; no definite D call. The sequencing used peripheral blood mononuclear cells (PBMCs), collected when the disease was refractory, from a patient treated with antithyroid drugs. CDR3 nucleotides: TGTGCCAGCAGCCCGGGCCGACCTAACTATGGCTACACCTTC. It specifies CASSPGRPNYGYTF.